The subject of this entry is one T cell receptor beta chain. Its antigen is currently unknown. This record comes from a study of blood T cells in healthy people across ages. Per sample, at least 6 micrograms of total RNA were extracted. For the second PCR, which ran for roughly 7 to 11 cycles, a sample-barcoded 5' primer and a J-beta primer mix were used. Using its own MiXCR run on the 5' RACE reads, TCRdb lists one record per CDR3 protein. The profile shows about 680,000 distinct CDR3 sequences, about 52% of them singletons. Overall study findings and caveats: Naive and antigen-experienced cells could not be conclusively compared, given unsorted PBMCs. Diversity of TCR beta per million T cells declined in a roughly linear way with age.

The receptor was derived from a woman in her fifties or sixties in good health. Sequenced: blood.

As DNA, the CDR3 is TGTGCCAGCAGTCCCCGCGGGACTTGGGCCTACGAGCAGTACTTC. It codes for CASSPRGTWAYEQYF. The gene calls are TRBV14 and TRBJ2-7; tentatively, D is TRBD2 (6 bases). V was shortened by 6 bases and J by 2 bases, with 17 bases between the two germline ends. This CDR3 has 15 residues. The germline gives CDR1 SGHDN, CDR2 FVKESK. Drawing the rest from reference TRBV14 and TRBJ2-7, the complete variable domain is EAGVTQFPSHSVIEKGQTVTLRCDPISGHDNLYWYRRVMGKEIKFLLHFVKESKQDESGMPNNRFLAERTGGTYSTLKVQPAELEDSGVYFCASSPRGTWAYEQYFGPGTRLTVT.